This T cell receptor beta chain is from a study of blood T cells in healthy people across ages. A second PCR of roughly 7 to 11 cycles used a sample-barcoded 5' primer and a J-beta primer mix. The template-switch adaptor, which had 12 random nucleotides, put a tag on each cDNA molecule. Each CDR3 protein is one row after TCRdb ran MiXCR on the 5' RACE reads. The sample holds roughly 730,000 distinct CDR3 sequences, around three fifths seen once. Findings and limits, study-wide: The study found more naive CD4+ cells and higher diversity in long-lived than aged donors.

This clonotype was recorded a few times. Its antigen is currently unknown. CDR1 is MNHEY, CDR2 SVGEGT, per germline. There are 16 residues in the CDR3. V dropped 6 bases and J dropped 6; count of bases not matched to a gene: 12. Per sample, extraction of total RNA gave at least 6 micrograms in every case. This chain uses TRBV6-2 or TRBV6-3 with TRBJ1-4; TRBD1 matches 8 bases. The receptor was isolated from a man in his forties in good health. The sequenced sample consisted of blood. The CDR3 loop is CASSTRAGGEDEKLFF. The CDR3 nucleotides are TGTGCCAGCAGCACGAGGGCAGGGGGCGAAGATGAAAAACTGTTTTTT.